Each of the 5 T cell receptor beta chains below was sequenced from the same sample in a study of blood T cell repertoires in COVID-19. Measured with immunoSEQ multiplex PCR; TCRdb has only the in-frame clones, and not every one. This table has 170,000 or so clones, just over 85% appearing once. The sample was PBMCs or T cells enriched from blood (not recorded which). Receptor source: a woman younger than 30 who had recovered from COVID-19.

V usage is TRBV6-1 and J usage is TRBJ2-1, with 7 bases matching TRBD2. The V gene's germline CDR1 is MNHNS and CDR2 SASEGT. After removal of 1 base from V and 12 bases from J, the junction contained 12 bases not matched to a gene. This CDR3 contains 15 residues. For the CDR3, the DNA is TGTGCCAGCAGTGAAGATAGGCTAGCGGCAAGTTCGCAGTTCTTC. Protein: CASSEDRLAASSQFF.

The CDR3 DNA reads as TGTGCCAGCAGCTTAGGACCTAGGACATTGGGAGGAGAGACCCAGTACTTC. Translating it yields CASSLGPRTLGGETQYF. This rearrangement joins TRBV11-2 to TRBJ2-5; D is perhaps TRBD2 (6 bases). This CDR3 is 17 amino acids long. V lost 1 base, J lost 4 bases, and 19 bases lay in between. Germline CDR1 reads SGHAT; CDR2 reads FQNNGV.

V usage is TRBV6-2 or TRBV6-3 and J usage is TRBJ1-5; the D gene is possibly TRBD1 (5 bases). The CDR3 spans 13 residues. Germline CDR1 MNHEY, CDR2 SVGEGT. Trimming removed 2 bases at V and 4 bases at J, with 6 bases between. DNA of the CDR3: TGTGCCAGCAGTTACCCAGGGAATCAGCCCCAGCATTTT. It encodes CASSYPGNQPQHF.

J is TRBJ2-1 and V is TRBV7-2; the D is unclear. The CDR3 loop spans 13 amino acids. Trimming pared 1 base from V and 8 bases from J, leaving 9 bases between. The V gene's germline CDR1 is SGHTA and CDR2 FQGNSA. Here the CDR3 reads CASSLDPLYEQFF. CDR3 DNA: TGTGCCAGCAGCTTAGATCCGTTGTATGAGCAGTTCTTC.

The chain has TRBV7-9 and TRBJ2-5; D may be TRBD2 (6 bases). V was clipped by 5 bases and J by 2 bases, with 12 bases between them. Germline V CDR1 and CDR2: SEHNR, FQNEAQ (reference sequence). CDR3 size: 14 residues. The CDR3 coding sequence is TGTGCCAGCAGCCACGAAGGGAGGCAAGAGACCCAGTACTTC. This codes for CASSHEGRQETQYF.